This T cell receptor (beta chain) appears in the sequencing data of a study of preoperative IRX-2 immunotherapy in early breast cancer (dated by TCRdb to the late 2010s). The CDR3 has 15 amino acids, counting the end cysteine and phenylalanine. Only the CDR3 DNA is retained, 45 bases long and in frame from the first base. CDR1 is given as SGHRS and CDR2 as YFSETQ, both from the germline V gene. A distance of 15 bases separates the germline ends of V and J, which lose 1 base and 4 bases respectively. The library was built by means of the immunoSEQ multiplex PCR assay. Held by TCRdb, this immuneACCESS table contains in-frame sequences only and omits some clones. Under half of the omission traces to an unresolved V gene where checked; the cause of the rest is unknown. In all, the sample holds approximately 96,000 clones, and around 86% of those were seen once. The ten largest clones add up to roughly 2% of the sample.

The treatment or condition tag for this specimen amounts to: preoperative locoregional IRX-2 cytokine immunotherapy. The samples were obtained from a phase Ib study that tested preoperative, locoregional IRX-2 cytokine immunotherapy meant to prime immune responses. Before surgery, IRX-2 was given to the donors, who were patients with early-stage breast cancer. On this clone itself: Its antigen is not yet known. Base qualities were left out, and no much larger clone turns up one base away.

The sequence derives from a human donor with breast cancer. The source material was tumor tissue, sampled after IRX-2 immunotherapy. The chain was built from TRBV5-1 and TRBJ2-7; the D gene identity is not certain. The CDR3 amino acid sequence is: CASSLNGVGRYEQYF. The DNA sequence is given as TGCGCCAGCAGCTTGAACGGCGTGGGCCGATACGAGCAGTACTTC.